Listed below are T cell receptor beta chains from one sample, sequenced in a study of T cell repertoires in cytomegalovirus infection. Each CDR3 protein is one row after TCRdb ran MiXCR on the reads. Among 110,000 or so distinct CDR3 sequences listed, about 30% were seen once. Their antigens remain unidentified. Specimen: CD8+ T cells from cultured PBMCs, collected from culture after CMV antigen stimulation. All receptors come from a human donor in good health (CMV status not recorded). Some clones in this sample may be carry-over from other donors' samples. Both conserved end residues are part of each CDR3. Each record gives: D gene, V gene, CDR3 protein. The D gene is left open where the match is weak.

d_gene: TRBD1
v_gene: TRBV6-1
CDR3aa: CASSERVYGTGSTDTQYF

d_gene: -
v_gene: TRBV5-6
CDR3aa: CASSVDLSYEQYF

d_gene: TRBD1
v_gene: TRBV20-1
CDR3aa: CSAPTVGTGGYEQYF

d_gene: -
v_gene: TRBV19
CDR3aa: CASNAGYGYTF

d_gene: TRBD1
v_gene: TRBV6-2/TRBV6-3
CDR3aa: CASSYVSGGGGTEAFF

d_gene: -
v_gene: TRBV19
CDR3aa: CASSRQSTYGYTF

d_gene: -
v_gene: TRBV27
CDR3aa: CASSLFAGTPNQPQHF

d_gene: -
v_gene: TRBV6-8
CDR3aa: CASSYSRASYNEQFF

d_gene: TRBD1
v_gene: TRBV7-2
CDR3aa: CASSYGTGANQPQHF

d_gene: -
v_gene: TRBV15
CDR3aa: CATSREEGTDEAFF

d_gene: -
v_gene: TRBV7-2
CDR3aa: CASSSGSERVQYF

d_gene: -
v_gene: TRBV9
CDR3aa: CASSAQPNEQFF

d_gene: -
v_gene: TRBV10-3
CDR3aa: CAISDASSFQPQHF